The table lists the clone carrying this T cell receptor beta chain with many counts. Its antigen is unknown. The data originate from a study of post-analysis software for immune sequencing data. Across the study: Patients had relapsing-remitting, secondary progressive or progressive-relapsing multiple sclerosis; some lacked subtype.

Study-wide points: Strong same-batch co-clustering of samples appeared with F measure clustering. Controls had lower frequencies than patients of about five TRBV segments, which included TRBV5-6, TRBV5-1 and TRBV20-1. Normalized Chao1 diversity was significantly lower in multiple sclerosis patients than in controls.

Built from TCR beta cDNA, the libraries had unique molecular identifiers in them. TCRdb ran MiXCR on the PCR reads and lists one entry per CDR3 protein. The repertoire has over 250,000 distinct CDR3 sequences, roughly a third of them found once; the top ten carry 4% to 6%. Between the trimmed V and J ends, which lost 4 bases and 4 bases, there was a span of 14 bases. The length of the CDR3 is 15 residues. CDR1 is SEHNR and CDR2 is FQNEAQ in the germline V gene (reference sequence). The TCR sequence derives from a girl aged 10 to 17 with multiple sclerosis. J is TRBJ2-1 and V is TRBV7-9; D ambiguous. Sequencing was carried out using blood. This chain's CDR3 is CASSYSPADYNEQFF. The CDR3 DNA follows: TGTGCCAGCAGCTACTCGCCGGCGGATTACAATGAGCAGTTCTTC.